This T cell receptor beta chain was profiled in a study of blood T cell repertoires in COVID-19. V lost 6 bases to trimming and J lost 0 bases; unmatched junction nucleotides: 2. From germline, CDR1 is MNHNY and CDR2 SVGAGI (reference sequence). CDR3 length equals 14 residues. The assay was immunoSEQ multiplex PCR, and TCRdb's table has in-frame clones only and misses some. The sample includes 150,000 to 200,000 clones, 87% of them seen just once. This TCR derives from a woman aged 70-85 years with COVID-19, enrolled during active disease. The chain combines TRBV6-6 with TRBJ1-3; TRBD1 matches 7 bases. Sample: peripheral blood. The CDR3 protein is CASRGTDSGNTIYF. The DNA of the CDR3 is TGTGCCAGCAGGGGGACAGACTCTGGAAACACCATATATTTT.